These 20 T cell receptor beta chains share one sample of origin, sequenced in a study of T cell repertoires in aging, cancer and after chemotherapy. TCR beta rearrangements were amplified from peripheral blood genomic DNA. TRB rearrangements spanning V, D and J were amplified using mixed TRB-A/B primers. Each CDR3 protein gets one entry after TCRdb re-called the multiplex PCR reads with MiXCR. The profile covers about 1,800 distinct CDR3 sequences, with about a quarter appearing a single time and roughly 13% taken by the ten largest. The sequenced sample was blood. The receptors derive from a human donor with a solid tumor.

By its share, this clonotype is medium-sized. The genes are TRBV19 and TRBJ1-3, with 10 bases lining up with TRBD1. The CDR3 runs to 15 residues. V lost 6 bases to trimming and J lost 5 bases; unmatched junction nucleotides: 7. Germline CDR1 LNHDA, CDR2 SQIVND (reference sequence). The CDR3 nucleotides are TGTGCCAGTAGCCCTGGGACAGGGGAAAGAAACACCATATATTTT. Its translation: CASSPGTGERNTIYF.

By frequency in the sample, this clonotype is medium-sized (0.01 to 0.1%). This chain connects TRBV29-1 to TRBJ2-3; TRBD2 agrees at 8 bases. Losses at the gene ends were 7 bases for V and 3 bases for J; bases not matched to a gene: 9. The CDR3 loop spans 14 amino acids. Germline CDR1 and CDR2: SQVTM and ANQGSEA. DNA for the CDR3: TGCAGCGCCCTAAGCGGGGGCGGGACAGATACGCAGTATTTT. Protein sequence: CSALSGGGTDTQYF.

In this sample, this clonotype is medium-sized (0.01 to 0.1%). This chain's CDR3 is CASTDGGEEETQYF. The DNA of the CDR3 is TGTGCCAGTACGGACGGTGGTGAGGAAGAGACCCAGTACTTC. The rearrangement joins TRBV19 to TRBJ2-5; D is unclear. Germline V gene sequence: CDR1 LNHDA, CDR2 SQIVND (reference sequence). This CDR3 is built from 14 residues. Trimming left V 7 bases short and J 3 bases short, with 15 bases between.

The chain carries TRBV28 and TRBJ2-3; TRBD2 agrees at 12 bases. CDR1 MDHEN and CDR2 SYDVKM come from the germline V gene. The trim removed 2 bases at V and 5 bases at J, leaving 8 bases unmatched. This CDR3 is built from 17 residues. The CDR3 loop reads CASSLIGLTSGGDTQYF. CDR3 in DNA: TGTGCCAGCAGTTTAATCGGGTTGACTAGCGGGGGAGATACGCAGTATTTT.

The genes are TRBV12-3 or TRBV12-4 and TRBJ2-1, with D perhaps TRBD2 (6 bases). The V gene lost 7 bases and the J gene lost 2 bases, with 15 bases spanning the gap. The CDR3 is made up of 15 amino acids. This CDR3 is CASTPGRPAYNEQFF. The CDR3 coding sequence is TGTGCCAGCACCCCGGGGAGGCCAGCCTACAATGAGCAGTTCTTC.

The V and J genes are TRBV5-8 and TRBJ2-7; D gene unclear. From germline, CDR1 is SGHTS and CDR2 YDEGEE. The V end lost 1 base, the J end lost 0 bases, and 11 bases lay between the germline ends. The CDR3 sequence is 15 residues long. The CDR3 protein is CASSLFGLPSYEQYF. Written as DNA, the CDR3 is TGTGCCAGCAGCTTGTTCGGGTTACCCTCCTACGAGCAGTACTTC.

This chain uses TRBV7-3 with TRBJ1-1; weak D call: TRBD1 (6 bases). Trimming removed 3 bases from V and 4 bases from J, with 12 bases in between. CDR1 SGHTA and CDR2 FQGTGA come from the germline V gene. The CDR3 is 14 residues long. The CDR3 protein is CASSFGGQATEAFF. Here the CDR3 DNA reads TGTGCCAGCAGCTTCGGGGGCCAAGCCACTGAAGCTTTCTTT.

This clonotype is deemed medium-sized. The chain links TRBV30 to TRBJ1-2; D remains unclear. V lost 3 bases to trimming and J lost 0 bases, with 8 bases between them. The germline V gene has CDR1 GTSNPN and CDR2 SVGIG (reference sequence). CDR3 length equals 13 residues. The DNA of the CDR3 is TGTGCCTGGAGGGCCCCCCCTAACTATGGCTACACCTTC. It encodes CAWRAPPNYGYTF.

This clonotype is classed as medium-sized. The chain uses TRBV30 and TRBJ1-1; D remains ambiguous. Trimming removed 2 bases at V and 4 bases at J, with 14 bases between. This CDR3 contains 14 residues. Germline V CDR1 and CDR2: GTSNPN, SVGIG (reference sequence). CDR3 coding DNA: TGTGCCTGGAGTCGAGGGCTCGAGGGCACTGAAGCTTTCTTT. Encoded protein: CAWSRGLEGTEAFF.

The sample holds a few counts of this clonotype. The V and J genes are TRBV21-1 and TRBJ1-4; TRBD1, the table's D call, lacks a check against the DNA. TRBV21-1 is described as a pseudogene. CDR3 length: 18 amino acids. CDR3 sequence reads: CASSKYGPQGRILEKLFF. The CDR3 nucleotides read TGTGCCAGCAGCAAGTACGGACCGCAGGGACGGATACTTGAAAAACTGTTTTTT.

Concerning this clonotype: It may be a read error: a sequence one base away is much more abundant. The gene calls are TRBV7-9 and TRBJ1-4, with 7 bases matching TRBD1. CDR3 length: 15 amino acids. Germline V lookup: CDR1 SEHNR, CDR2 FQNEAQ (reference sequence). Unmatched junction bases numbered 7, after V lost 4 bases and J lost 5 bases. DNA for the CDR3: TGTGCCAGCAGCTCCGGGACAGCTCTGAATGAAAAACTGTTTTTT. Residues: CASSSGTALNEKLFF.

The V call is TRBV7-9, the J call TRBJ1-3, with no clear D. The CDR3 runs to 16 residues. Germline loops: CDR1 SEHNR, CDR2 FQNEAQ (reference sequence). Trimming left V 5 bases short and J 3 bases short, with 17 bases between. The CDR3 region has the DNA TGTGCCAGCAGCCCCTGGGTAGGCACTTTTGGAAACACCATATATTTT. Protein: CASSPWVGTFGNTIYF.

By sample share, this clonotype is medium-sized (0.01 to 0.1%). V gene TRBV7-6 combines with J gene TRBJ1-2; D unclear. The V and J ends lost 2 bases and 4 bases respectively, with 20 bases between them. Germline CDR1 reads SGHVS; CDR2 reads FNYEAQ. The CDR3 length is 17 residues. CDR3 loop: CASSLLAKSEVSYGYTF. The DNA of the CDR3 is TGTGCCAGCAGCTTACTCGCGAAAAGCGAAGTCAGCTATGGCTACACCTTC.

In its sample, this clonotype was seen a few times. The V and J genes are TRBV7-9 and TRBJ1-2; 9 nucleotides match TRBD1. CDR1 is SEHNR, CDR2 FQNEAQ, per germline (reference sequence). V was pared by 5 bases and J by 6 bases, with 10 bases of the junction left unmatched. This CDR3 region has 15 residues. The CDR3 nucleotides are TGTGCCAGCAGCACGGGGACAGGGACAATTGATGGCTACACCTTC. Residues: CASSTGTGTIDGYTF.

This clonotype is categorized as large (0.1 to 1%). The J gene is TRBJ2-3, the V gene TRBV12-3 or TRBV12-4; 11 bases line up with TRBD1. The V and J ends lost 3 bases and 2 bases, in that order; junction bases with no gene match: 1. The CDR3 is made up of 15 amino acids. The CDR3 is CASSLGQGVTDTQYF. The CDR3 nucleotides are TGTGCCAGCAGTTTGGGACAGGGGGTCACAGATACGCAGTATTTT.

By its share, this clonotype is hyperexpanded. This chain uses TRBV7-9 with TRBJ1-1, with 7 bases identical to TRBD1. The CDR3 runs 14 residues. Losses at the gene ends were 4 bases for V and 2 bases for J; bases not matched to a gene: 4. Looked up from germline, CDR1 is SEHNR and CDR2 is FQNEAQ (reference sequence). For the CDR3, the DNA is TGTGCCAGCAGCTCACGGGACAGCAACACTGAAGCTTTCTTT. This codes for CASSSRDSNTEAFF.

This clonotype rates as medium-sized. This chain joins TRBV5-6 and TRBJ2-6; 7 nucleotides line up with TRBD1. The CDR3 contains 18 residues. V shed 3 bases and J 0 bases; nucleotides not matched to a gene: 9. From germline, CDR1 is SGHDT and CDR2 YYEEEE. The CDR3 is CASSWDGPGGSGANVLTF. The CDR3 region has the DNA TGTGCCAGCAGCTGGGATGGCCCAGGGGGCTCTGGGGCCAACGTCCTGACTTTC.

By frequency in the sample, this clonotype is medium-sized (0.01 to 0.1%). The V gene is TRBV5-1, the J gene TRBJ2-3; either TRBD1 or TRBD2 may fit D (6 bases each). V was trimmed by 0 bases and J by 3 bases, leaving 11 bases between them. The CDR3 sequence is 15 residues long. The germline gives CDR1 SGHRS, CDR2 YFSETQ. The CDR3 spells CASSLEGGATDTQYF. CDR3 sequence (DNA): TGCGCCAGCAGCTTGGAGGGGGGCGCAACAGATACGCAGTATTTT.

This clonotype showed up just a few times. This chain links TRBV11-2 with TRBJ2-7, with 9 bases matching TRBD1. V dropped 5 bases and J dropped 4; count of bases not matched to a gene: 12. Germline loops: CDR1 SGHAT, CDR2 FQNNGV. This CDR3 has 16 residues. The CDR3 DNA reads as TGTGCCAGCAGCCCACTTTCCCGACAGGGGGGATACGAGCAGTACTTC. It is translated as CASSPLSRQGGYEQYF.

The rearrangement joins TRBV30 to TRBJ1-2; tentative D call: TRBD1 (6 bases). The CDR3 sequence is 13 residues long. Germline V gene data show CDR1 as GTSNPN and CDR2 as SVGIG (reference sequence). Trimming pared 0 bases from V and 4 bases from J, leaving 9 bases between. CDR3 nucleotides: TGTGCCTGGAGTGTCGGGGGGCTCTATGGCTACACCTTC. Translated: CAWSVGGLYGYTF.